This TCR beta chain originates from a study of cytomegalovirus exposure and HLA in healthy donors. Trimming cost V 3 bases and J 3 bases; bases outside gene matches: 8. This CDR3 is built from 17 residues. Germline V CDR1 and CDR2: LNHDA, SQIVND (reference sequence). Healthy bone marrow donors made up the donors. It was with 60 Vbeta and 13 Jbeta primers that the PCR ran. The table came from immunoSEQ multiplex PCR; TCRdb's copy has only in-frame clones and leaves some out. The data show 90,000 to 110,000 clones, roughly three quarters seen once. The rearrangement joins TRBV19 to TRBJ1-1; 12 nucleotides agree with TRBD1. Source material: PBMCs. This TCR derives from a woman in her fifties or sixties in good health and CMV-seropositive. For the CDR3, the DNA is TGTGCCAGTAGTATGAGACCGGGACAGGGGGCGGACACTGAAGCTTTCTTT. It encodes CASSMRPGQGADTEAFF.